Listed here is a single TCR beta chain. Its antigen is not known. Germline lookup yields CDR1 SGHDT and CDR2 YYEEEE. V gave up 4 bases and J gave up 4 bases; unmatched junction bases: 2. The CDR3 is made up of 13 amino acids. Unique molecular identifiers were in the cDNA, with template-switch universal primer binding. TCRdb re-analysed the 5' RACE reads in MiXCR, keeping a single row per CDR3 protein. The data show roughly 470,000 distinct CDR3 sequences, around 15% seen once. This entry is derived from a study of identical twins. The study's findings and limits: There was an excess of low generation probability in the out-of-frame alpha sequences that twins shared. Models underestimated out-of-frame TCR alpha sharing in monozygotic twins.

The sample also formed part of further work on yellow fever vaccine responses in identical twins.

The genes are TRBV5-6 and TRBJ2-3, with 8 bases matching TRBD2. Sequenced sample: CD4+ T cells sorted from blood. The TCR comes from a woman under 30 in good health. CDR3 in DNA: TGTGCCAGCAGCAAGCGGGGGCCAGATACGCAGTATTTT. Translated, it gives CASSKRGPDTQYF.